This TCR beta chain was found in a study of blood T cells in healthy people across ages. Overall study results and limits: Because sorting was not performed, PBMCs prevented conclusive naive versus antigen-experienced comparison.

The people who gave samples were healthy Caucasians from Russia, aged roughly 6 to 100. Samples had at least 7 million PBMCs isolated from them. Sample-barcoded 5' priming and a J-beta primer mix drove a second PCR of about 7 to 12 cycles. Per sample, CDR3-containing paired-end reads numbered at least 2.5 million. TCRdb reanalysed the 5' RACE reads using MiXCR and keeps one entry per CDR3 protein. The table records 1.5 million or so distinct CDR3 sequences, approximately 43% of them present only once. CDR3 length equals 17 residues. Trimming took off 2 bases at V and 3 bases at J, with 17 bases between the two ends. Germline V lookup: CDR1 SGHVS, CDR2 FQNEAQ. This clonotype came up a few times. Its specificity is unknown.

The origin of this receptor is a woman younger than 30 in good health. Sequenced: blood. The rearrangement uses TRBV7-8 and TRBJ2-1; D not certain. CDR3 region: CASSLLMMGTLYNEQFF. The CDR3 nucleotides are TGTGCCAGCAGCTTACTTATGATGGGCACCCTCTACAATGAGCAGTTCTTC.